These T cell receptor beta chains were read from a single sample in a study of CD8+ T cells in alopecia areata. TCRdb keeps only in-frame clones here, not all; method: immunoSEQ multiplex PCR. The table lists about 200,000 clones, 55% to 75% of them singletons. The sequences come from CD4+ T cells sorted from blood, collected at week 24, from a patient treated with tofacitinib. The receptors derive from a human donor with alopecia areata. CDR3s include the opening cysteine and the closing phenylalanine or tryptophan.

V gene: TRBV19
J gene: TRBJ2-1
CDR3 protein: CASSLAGYNEQFF

V gene: TRBV2
J gene: TRBJ2-5
CDR3 protein: CASSGASGGQETQYF

V gene: TRBV7-9
J gene: TRBJ2-5
CDR3 protein: CASCRSAGETQYF

V gene: TRBV6-5
J gene: TRBJ2-2
CDR3 protein: CASRSLANTGELFF

V gene: TRBV30
J gene: TRBJ1-1
CDR3 protein: CAWSVGRGLNYNSNTEAFF

V gene: TRBV29-1
J gene: TRBJ2-1
CDR3 protein: CSGGQDSYNEQFF

V gene: TRBV6-5
J gene: TRBJ1-2
CDR3 protein: CASSYGPGVGYGYTF

V gene: TRBV4-3
J gene: TRBJ2-5
CDR3 protein: CASSQDLTGQQETQYF

V gene: TRBV4-3
J gene: TRBJ2-3
CDR3 protein: CASSQLPGGTDTQYF

V gene: TRBV20-1
J gene: TRBJ1-6
CDR3 protein: CSATEGTPLHF

V gene: TRBV10-3
J gene: TRBJ2-1
CDR3 protein: CAISESTTQTFF

V gene: TRBV6-6
J gene: TRBJ2-5
CDR3 protein: CASSYLETQYF

V gene: TRBV5-1
J gene: TRBJ2-5
CDR3 protein: CASSFRSFGSGETQYF

V gene: TRBV9
J gene: TRBJ2-1
CDR3 protein: CASSEGLAERNEQFF

V gene: TRBV29-1
J gene: TRBJ2-7
CDR3 protein: CSVAELRYEQYF

V gene: TRBV18
J gene: TRBJ2-6
CDR3 protein: CASSYVAQGFNSGANVLTF

V gene: TRBV29-1
J gene: TRBJ2-7
CDR3 protein: CSVEEGSQYF

V gene: TRBV27
J gene: TRBJ2-2
CDR3 protein: CASRAGPFFGELFF

V gene: TRBV23-1
J gene: TRBJ1-5
CDR3 protein: CASVGNRGPDQPQHF

V gene: TRBV7-3
J gene: TRBJ2-7
CDR3 protein: CASSPGTGSYEQYF

V gene: TRBV5-1
J gene: TRBJ1-1
CDR3 protein: CASSLEAGNTEAFF

V gene: TRBV7-8
J gene: TRBJ1-1
CDR3 protein: CASSLGVREEAFF

V gene: TRBV30
J gene: TRBJ1-2
CDR3 protein: CAVRSWGQEDNQRGYTF

V gene: TRBV25-1
J gene: TRBJ2-1
CDR3 protein: CASNADSARNEQFF

V gene: TRBV30
J gene: TRBJ2-2
CDR3 protein: CAWTLWGTGELFF

V gene: TRBV9
J gene: TRBJ2-1
CDR3 protein: CASSVGGGRSGVEQFF

V gene: TRBV10-3
J gene: TRBJ2-2
CDR3 protein: CAIRDTGELFF

V gene: TRBV30
J gene: TRBJ1-5
CDR3 protein: CAWSEISNQPQHF

V gene: TRBV5-4
J gene: TRBJ2-5
CDR3 protein: CASSLVGQGRETQYF

V gene: TRBV2
J gene: TRBJ2-7
CDR3 protein: CASRRTSGSYEQYF

V gene: TRBV15
J gene: TRBJ2-5
CDR3 protein: CATSRGPTGAETQYF

V gene: TRBV4-1
J gene: TRBJ2-7
CDR3 protein: CASSQEEGTYEQYF

V gene: TRBV10-3
J gene: TRBJ2-1
CDR3 protein: CATRVGQTIVRQFF

V gene: TRBV5-1
J gene: TRBJ2-3
CDR3 protein: CASSLEREAGTDTQYF

V gene: TRBV15
J gene: TRBJ2-7
CDR3 protein: CATSRDLYGEQYF

V gene: TRBV6-6
J gene: TRBJ2-2
CDR3 protein: CASRWDTGELFF

V gene: TRBV5-6
J gene: TRBJ2-7
CDR3 protein: CASSSRSMSGLARYEQYF

V gene: TRBV7-9
J gene: TRBJ1-2
CDR3 protein: CASSLTGSGYTF

V gene: TRBV5-6
J gene: TRBJ1-2
CDR3 protein: CASSSGDYGYTF

V gene: TRBV6-6
J gene: TRBJ2-2
CDR3 protein: CASSYIAGGLSGELFF

V gene: TRBV4-2
J gene: TRBJ2-6
CDR3 protein: CASSLGTAGANVLTF

V gene: TRBV5-1
J gene: TRBJ1-2
CDR3 protein: CASNPFGGSNYGYTF

V gene: TRBV2
J gene: TRBJ2-7
CDR3 protein: CASSEAGGIYEQYF

V gene: TRBV5-7
J gene: TRBJ1-2
CDR3 protein: CASSFGDIPGGYTF

V gene: TRBV7-9
J gene: TRBJ2-7
CDR3 protein: CASSLGLFGNYEQYF

V gene: TRBV14
J gene: TRBJ2-3
CDR3 protein: CASSQDSGATTDTQYF

V gene: TRBV2
J gene: TRBJ2-1
CDR3 protein: CASSRENEQFF

V gene: TRBV19
J gene: TRBJ1-2
CDR3 protein: CASSQQGADGYTF

V gene: TRBV5-1
J gene: TRBJ1-2
CDR3 protein: CASSLASEQGHGYTF

V gene: TRBV6-5
J gene: TRBJ2-7
CDR3 protein: CASSWDRSSYEQYF

V gene: TRBV9
J gene: TRBJ2-1
CDR3 protein: CASSGLADSYNEQFF

V gene: TRBV5-4
J gene: TRBJ2-7
CDR3 protein: CASSSRGLYEQYF

V gene: TRBV4-3
J gene: TRBJ2-5
CDR3 protein: CASSQRDRQETQYF

V gene: TRBV7-9
J gene: TRBJ2-7
CDR3 protein: CACDEQYF